The 10 T cell receptor beta chains below were found in one sample sequenced in a study of beta chain features in type 1 diabetes. Of the isolated RNA, all was reverse transcribed, and so the sequenced material was expressed TCRB transcripts. Some clones are missing from TCRdb's copy, which holds only in-frame ones; the method was immunoSEQ multiplex PCR. The data hold around 200,000 clones, with approximately 13% observed a single time. Sequencing used central memory CD4+ T cells from blood. The source of these receptors is a woman between 18 and 29 years old in good health.

At least ten counts were recorded for this clone. The chain uses TRBV2 and TRBJ2-2; D gene unclear. The V gene lost 3 bases and the J gene lost 7 bases, with 3 bases spanning the gap. Germline CDR1 and CDR2: SNHLY and FYNNEI. CDR3 length: 11 amino acids. This CDR3 reads CASSDLGELFF. The CDR3, as DNA: TGTGCCAGCAGTGATCTCGGGGAGCTGTTTTTT.

The chain carries TRBV7-2 and TRBJ2-7; D possibly corresponds to TRBD1 (6 bases). Deletions cut 2 bases from V and 6 bases from J, with 14 bases between. CDR1 SGHTA and CDR2 FQGNSA come from the germline V gene. This CDR3 has 14 residues. The CDR3 nucleotides read TGTGCCAGCAGCTTATCGGGGCAGGGGCTCGAGCAGTACTTC. Its translation is CASSLSGQGLEQYF. The full variable domain, completed using reference TRBV7-2 and TRBJ2-7, is GAGVSQSPSNKVTEKGKDVELRCDPISGHTALYWYRQSLGQGLEFLIYFQGNSAPDKSGLPSDRFSAERTGGSVSTLTIQRTQQEDSAVYLCASSLSGQGLEQYFGPGTRLTVT.

This clone was recorded many times. The gene calls are TRBV23-1 and TRBJ1-1, with D tentatively TRBD1 (6 bases). TRBV23-1 is annotated as an ORF whose role is uncertain. The CDR3 runs 19 residues. Trimming pared 1 base from V and 3 bases from J, leaving 24 bases between. CDR3 bases: TGCGCCAGCAGTCAATTCGAAATTCAGACAGGTGGAGGAGACACTGAAGCTTTCTTT. This codes for CASSQFEIQTGGGDTEAFF.

Only a few counts were recorded for this clone. The gene calls are TRBV25-1 and TRBJ2-1, with 16 positions matching TRBD2. The CDR3 is 17 residues long. The ends lost 6 bases at V and 8 bases at J; junction bases unmatched: 10. Germline V gene sequence: CDR1 MGHDK, CDR2 SYGVNS. The chain's CDR3 is CASSSGTSGRAVYEQFF. The CDR3, as DNA: TGTGCCAGCAGCTCCGGGACTAGCGGGAGGGCCGTCTATGAGCAGTTCTTC.

This clone was seen repeatedly, ten times or more. The chain uses TRBV7-2 and TRBJ2-1; possibly TRBD2 for D (6 bases). In germline, CDR1 is SGHTA, CDR2 FQGNSA. This CDR3 is 16 amino acids long. V was shortened by 0 bases and J by 2 bases, with 11 bases between the two germline ends. CDR3 sequence (DNA): TGTGCCAGCAGCTTAGCCAGCGGGCCCGCCTACAATGAGCAGTTCTTC. This translates into CASSLASGPAYNEQFF.

This clone was detected a few times. This chain uses TRBV11-2 with TRBJ1-2; D possibly corresponds to TRBD1 (6 bases). The CDR3 sequence is 16 residues long. V was pared by 1 base and J by 6 bases, with 18 bases between. Germline CDR1 is SGHAT and CDR2 is FQNNGV. The CDR3 DNA reads TGTGCCAGCAGCTTAGGGGGCGTAGGACAGTCCCATGGCTACACCTTC. Its translation is CASSLGGVGQSHGYTF.

This clone has a handful of counts. V usage is TRBV5-1 and J usage is TRBJ2-7; D remains ambiguous. The CDR3 totals 12 residues. Germline lookup yields CDR1 SGHRS and CDR2 YFSETQ. With 4 bases removed from V and 3 bases from J, the gap between germline ends came to 8 bases. The CDR3, as DNA: TGCGCCAGCAGCACGGGTCACTACGAGCAGTACTTC. Its protein product is CASSTGHYEQYF.

In its sample, this clone was seen a few times. The chain employs TRBV6-5 and TRBJ1-2; D remains unclear. The CDR3 covers 12 residues. The V end was cut by 6 bases, the J end by 4 bases, with 9 bases between. Germline loops: CDR1 MNHEY, CDR2 SVGAGI. The CDR3 DNA follows: TGTGCCAGCAGGACTTCTGTCTATGGCTACACCTTC. Protein product: CASRTSVYGYTF.

The genes are TRBV28 and TRBJ2-7; 8 bases are a match to TRBD2. The CDR3 spans 18 residues. V trimming: 8 bases; J trimming: 4 bases; junction bases outside the gene matches: 22. CDR1 and CDR2 from the germline V gene are MDHEN and SYDVKM. In nucleotides, the CDR3 is TGTGCCAGCTCGATAACCGGGGGGGCCGGAGGGAGACCGTACGAGCAGTACTTC. Its translation is CASSITGGAGGRPYEQYF.

The chain couples TRBV28 to TRBJ2-3; possibly TRBD2 for D (6 bases). V shed 8 bases and J shed 5 bases, with 20 bases lying between them. Germline V CDR1 and CDR2: MDHEN, SYDVKM. The CDR3 loop spans 15 amino acids. The CDR3: CASPPGGQFLDTQYF. DNA of the CDR3: TGTGCCAGCCCTCCCGGGGGTCAATTTCTAGATACGCAGTATTTT.